Below, 27 T cell receptor beta chains from the same sample are listed, as sequenced in a study of shared clonotypes between healthy human individuals. Measured with immunoSEQ multiplex PCR; TCRdb has only the in-frame clones, and not every one. The sample has about 550,000 clones, about 95% seen once. Positive CCR7 selection of CD45RO-negative cells yielded the naive CD8 cells, and terminally differentiated effector memory CD45RA+ cells were excluded. The sample taken for sequencing was naive CD8+ T cells sorted from blood. Every receptor here comes from a woman aged 30 to 39 in good health.

Of note for this clone: The sample has other DNA sequences that encode this CDR3 too. This chain links TRBV10-3 with TRBJ1-2; 8 bases map to TRBD1. The V gene end was trimmed by 0 bases and the J gene end by 4 bases; junction bases not matched to a gene: 1. The germline gives CDR1 ENHRY, CDR2 SYGVKD. The CDR3 runs 14 residues. Here the CDR3 reads CAISESGTGYGYTF. CDR3 nucleotide sequence: TGTGCCATCAGTGAGTCCGGGACAGGCTATGGCTACACCTTC.

V gene TRBV7-6 combines with J gene TRBJ1-5; the match to TRBD1 covers 9 bases. Trimming cost V 4 bases and J 6 bases; bases outside gene matches: 10. This CDR3 region has 16 residues. Germline V lookup: CDR1 SGHVS, CDR2 FNYEAQ. Written as DNA, the CDR3 is TGTGCCAGCAGCTCTGATCCGGGACAGGGTGGTCAGCCCCAGCATTTT. Translating gives CASSSDPGQGGQPQHF.

V usage is TRBV2 and J usage is TRBJ2-1; TRBD2 agrees at 11 bases. Per the germline V gene, CDR1 is SNHLY and CDR2 is FYNNEI. V trimming: 3 bases; J trimming: 0 bases; junction bases outside the gene matches: 1. The length of the CDR3 is 16 residues. This CDR3 is CASSDTSGSSYNEQFF. The CDR3 DNA reads as TGTGCCAGCAGTGACACTAGCGGGAGCTCCTACAATGAGCAGTTCTTC.

The count of this clone is one. The chain combines TRBV28 with TRBJ2-7; TRBD1 or TRBD2 may be the D gene (5 bases each). The ends were cut back, 8 bases at V and 2 bases at J, with 16 bases in the middle. CDR3 length: 14 residues. The germline CDR1 and CDR2 sequences are MDHEN and SYDVKM. DNA of the CDR3: TGTGCCAGCCGCCCGGGGCGGCGGGCCTACGAGCAGTACTTC. It codes for CASRPGRRAYEQYF.

The V and J genes are TRBV14 and TRBJ2-7; D may be TRBD1 or TRBD2 (5 bases each). This CDR3 is built from 14 residues. In germline, CDR1 is SGHDN, CDR2 FVKESK. V lost 5 bases and J 4 bases, leaving 15 bases between the germline ends. The CDR3 reads CASSYSGTIYEQYF. CDR3 coding DNA: TGTGCCAGCAGCTATTCGGGGACCATATACGAGCAGTACTTC.

The DNA of the CDR3 is TGTGCCAGCAGCTTAGCGAGGGGGGGCGAAGGGGACGAGCAGTACTTC. Amino acid sequence: CASSLARGGEGDEQYF. The chain couples TRBV7-8 to TRBJ2-7; a weak D match, TRBD2 (7 bases). Germline V lookup: CDR1 SGHVS, CDR2 FQNEAQ. The CDR3 extends over 16 amino acids. Trimming took off 0 bases at V and 5 bases at J, with 17 bases between the two ends.

The chain combines TRBV5-6 with TRBJ2-7, with D possibly matching TRBD1 (5 bases). The germline V and J ends were trimmed by 1 base and 6 bases, with 17 bases remaining between them. The CDR3 has 15 residues. Germline V gives CDR1 SGHDT, CDR2 YYEEEE. The CDR3 nucleotides read TGTGCCAGCAGCTTGAACGTGGGCAGGGTTGGCGAGCAGTACTTC. Translating it yields CASSLNVGRVGEQYF.

The V call is TRBV14, the J call TRBJ1-1; no clear D. CDR3 length: 13 residues. V lost 7 bases to trimming and J lost 0 bases, with 9 bases between them. Germline V lookup: CDR1 SGHDN, CDR2 FVKESK. The CDR3 is CASTLQVNTEAFF. CDR3 sequence (DNA): TGTGCCAGCACTCTACAAGTGAACACTGAAGCTTTCTTT.

The chain couples TRBV10-2 to TRBJ2-7; 9 positions agree with TRBD2. Germline trimming cut 0 bases from V and 3 bases from J; bases unmatched to any gene: 12. CDR1 is WSHSY, CDR2 SAAADI, per germline. The CDR3 is 18 amino acids. The CDR3 DNA reads as TGCGCCAGCAGTGAGTCTTCGACTAGCGGTAAATCTATCTACGAGCAGTACTTC. This sequence encodes CASSESSTSGKSIYEQYF.

The chain is built from TRBV28 and TRBJ2-1; TRBD2 agrees at 7 bases. Unmatched junction bases numbered 8, after V lost 4 bases and J lost 2 bases. The CDR3 loop spans 16 amino acids. Germline loops: CDR1 MDHEN, CDR2 SYDVKM. For the CDR3, the DNA is TGTGCCAGCAGTTCCCTGGCGGGAGCCCCCTACAATGAGCAGTTCTTC. It encodes CASSSLAGAPYNEQFF.

The gene calls are TRBV28 and TRBJ1-1, with D possibly TRBD1 on 5 matching bases. CDR3 length: 15 residues. V was clipped by 3 bases and J by 0 bases, with 11 bases between them. CDR1 MDHEN and CDR2 SYDVKM come from the germline V gene. The CDR3, as DNA: TGTGCCAGCAGTTTTTCGAACAGGCTGAACACTGAAGCTTTCTTT. This encodes CASSFSNRLNTEAFF. The full variable domain, rest sourced from reference TRBV28 and TRBJ1-1, is DVKVTQSSRYLVKRTGEKVFLECVQDMDHENMFWYRQDPGLGLRLIYFSYDVKMKEKGDIPEGYSVSREKKERFSLILESASTNQTSMYLCASSFSNRLNTEAFFGQGTRLTVV.

The chain uses TRBV19 and TRBJ1-5; D gene unclear. The length of the CDR3 is 17 residues. Germline V CDR1 and CDR2: LNHDA, SQIVND (reference sequence). The V and J ends lost 2 bases and 5 bases respectively, with 19 bases between them. The CDR3 DNA sequence: TGTGCCAGTAGTATAAAACAATACGAAACACAGTATCAGCCCCAGCATTTT. The encoded protein is CASSIKQYETQYQPQHF.

The chain recombines TRBV11-2 with TRBJ1-2; D is ambiguous. V lost 1 base, J lost 8 bases, and 20 bases lay in between. The CDR3 covers 16 residues. Germline V CDR1 and CDR2: SGHAT, FQNNGV. CDR3 sequence (DNA): TGTGCCAGCAGCTTAGTTTGGAAGGGCCATACGAGGGGCTACACCTTC. Translating it yields CASSLVWKGHTRGYTF.

This clone was observed a single time. This sequence joins TRBV7-9 and TRBJ2-7; the D gene is possibly TRBD2 (6 bases). The ends were cut back, 10 bases at V and 0 bases at J, with 16 bases in the middle. Germline lookup yields CDR1 SEHNR and CDR2 FQNEAQ (reference sequence). This CDR3 comprises 14 residues. Here the CDR3 reads CAITREASSYEQYF. In DNA, the CDR3 is TGTGCCATCACGCGGGAAGCGAGCTCCTACGAGCAGTACTTC.

This chain uses TRBV2 with TRBJ2-2, with a possible D match to TRBD1 (5 bases). Between the trimmed V and J ends, which lost 5 bases and 1 base, there was a span of 8 bases. There are 14 residues in the CDR3. Looked up from germline, CDR1 is SNHLY and CDR2 is FYNNEI. The DNA of the CDR3 is TGTGCCAGCAGTCCGACAGAGAACACCGGGGAGCTGTTTTTT. This gives the protein CASSPTENTGELFF.

The J gene is TRBJ1-1, the V gene TRBV6-6; no clear D. This CDR3 is built from 12 residues. Germline V gives CDR1 MNHNY, CDR2 SVGAGI (reference sequence). V was trimmed by 8 bases and J by 3 bases, leaving 10 bases between them. The CDR3 protein is CASGPGDTEAFF. The CDR3 region has the DNA TGTGCCAGCGGACCTGGGGACACTGAAGCTTTCTTT.

The gene calls are TRBV5-6 and TRBJ2-1; 14 bases fit TRBD2. CDR3 size: 16 residues. V trimming: 4 bases; J trimming: 9 bases; junction bases outside the gene matches: 9. The V gene's germline CDR1 is SGHDT and CDR2 YYEEEE. The CDR3 spells CASSKGTSGRIGEQFF. The CDR3 DNA follows: TGTGCCAGCAGCAAGGGGACTAGCGGGAGAATTGGTGAGCAGTTCTTC.

The chain is built from TRBV29-1 and TRBJ1-1; 9 nucleotides align to TRBD1. Germline trimming cut 6 bases from V and 6 bases from J; bases unmatched to any gene: 5. Looked up from germline, CDR1 is SQVTM and CDR2 is ANQGSEA. The CDR3 has 12 amino acids. For the CDR3, the DNA is TGCAGCGTACAGGGGGCGTTCTCTGAAGCTTTCTTT. This codes for CSVQGAFSEAFF.

The chain combines TRBV5-6 with TRBJ2-3; TRBD2 agrees at 13 bases. V was pared by 3 bases and J by 2 bases, with 6 bases of the junction left unmatched. The CDR3 has 17 amino acids. In germline, CDR1 is SGHDT, CDR2 YYEEEE. The CDR3 nucleotides read TGTGCCAGCAGCTACAGACTAGCGGGAGGCAACACAGATACGCAGTATTTT. Amino acids: CASSYRLAGGNTDTQYF.

The chain employs TRBV11-2 and TRBJ2-1, with D unclear. V was pared by 7 bases and J by 6 bases, with 13 bases between. The length of the CDR3 is 13 residues. Germline CDR1 reads SGHAT; CDR2 reads FQNNGV. CDR3 in amino acids: CASKGSGLNEQFF. The CDR3 DNA follows: TGTGCCAGCAAGGGTTCTGGCCTCAATGAGCAGTTCTTC.

The V call is TRBV9, the J call TRBJ2-3, with D hard to call. The length of the CDR3 is 14 residues. Germline V lookup: CDR1 SGDLS, CDR2 YYNGEE. Trimming took 4 bases from V and 3 from J, leaving 12 bases between them. CDR3 amino acids: CASSPFQETDTQYF. The CDR3 DNA sequence: TGTGCCAGCAGCCCCTTCCAGGAGACAGATACGCAGTATTTT.

J is TRBJ2-7 and V is TRBV6-1; no definite D call. The CDR3 runs 13 residues. V shed 7 bases and J shed 4 bases, with 14 bases lying between them. Germline CDR1 and CDR2: MNHNS and SASEGT. The CDR3 DNA reads TGTGCCAGCAATGAGAGGACCCAATACGAGCAGTACTTC. Residues: CASNERTQYEQYF.

This clone came up once. The rearrangement joins TRBV27 to TRBJ2-7; 12 nucleotides line up with TRBD2. The V segment lost 6 bases and the J segment 6 bases; nucleotides outside the gene matches: 6. Germline V lookup: CDR1 MNHEY, CDR2 SMNVEV (reference sequence). CDR3 size: 14 residues. The CDR3 nucleotides are TGTGCCAGCAGCTTGACTAGCGGGAGCACCGAGCAGTACTTC. Its protein product is CASSLTSGSTEQYF.

The chain joins TRBV28 to TRBJ2-7; D unresolved. Germline V gene data show CDR1 as MDHEN and CDR2 as SYDVKM. This CDR3 has 13 residues. V lost 3 bases to trimming and J lost 2 bases, with 8 bases between them. The CDR3 protein is CASSFLLPYEQYF. CDR3 bases: TGTGCCAGCAGTTTCCTCTTGCCCTACGAGCAGTACTTC.

The chain carries TRBV6-5 and TRBJ1-4, with D tentatively TRBD1 (5 bases). There are 16 residues in the CDR3. In germline, CDR1 is MNHEY, CDR2 SVGAGI. The V end lost 0 bases, the J end lost 6 bases, and 14 bases lay between the germline ends. CDR3 sequence (DNA): TGTGCCAGCAGTTACTCGGGGCGGCGGTGGGATGAAAAACTGTTTTTT. Its translation is CASSYSGRRWDEKLFF.

The rearrangement joins TRBV28 to TRBJ2-2, with D tentatively TRBD2 (5 bases). CDR3 size: 15 residues. Germline V gives CDR1 MDHEN, CDR2 SYDVKM. The ends were cut back, 3 bases at V and 7 bases at J, with 15 bases in the middle. The CDR3 DNA reads TGTGCCAGCAGTTTCGCTTCTCCCCGGGACGGGGAGCTGTTTTTT. Translated, it gives CASSFASPRDGELFF.

In this sample, this clone turned up a few times. The chain joins TRBV4-1 to TRBJ1-1; 8 positions match TRBD1. The V segment lost 4 bases and the J segment 0 bases; nucleotides outside the gene matches: 4. The CDR3 loop spans 15 amino acids. Looked up from germline, CDR1 is MGHRA and CDR2 is YSYEKL. CDR3 in amino acids: CASSPSQGVNTEAFF. CDR3 coding DNA: TGCGCCAGCAGCCCTTCACAGGGGGTGAACACTGAAGCTTTCTTT.